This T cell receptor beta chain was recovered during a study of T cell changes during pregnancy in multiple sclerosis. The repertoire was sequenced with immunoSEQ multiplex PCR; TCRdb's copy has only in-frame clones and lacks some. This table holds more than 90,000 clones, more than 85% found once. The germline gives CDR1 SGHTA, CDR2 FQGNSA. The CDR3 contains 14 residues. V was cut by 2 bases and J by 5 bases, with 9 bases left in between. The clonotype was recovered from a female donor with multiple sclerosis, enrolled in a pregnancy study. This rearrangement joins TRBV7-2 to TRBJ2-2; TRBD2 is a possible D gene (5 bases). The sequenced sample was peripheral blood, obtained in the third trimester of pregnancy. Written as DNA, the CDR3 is TGTGCCAGCAGCTTAAAACGCGGGACCGGGGAGCTGTTTTTT. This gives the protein CASSLKRGTGELFF. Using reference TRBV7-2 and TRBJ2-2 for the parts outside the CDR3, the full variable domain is GAGVSQSPSNKVTEKGKDVELRCDPISGHTALYWYRQSLGQGLEFLIYFQGNSAPDKSGLPSDRFSAERTGGSVSTLTIQRTQQEDSAVYLCASSLKRGTGELFFGEGSRLTVL.